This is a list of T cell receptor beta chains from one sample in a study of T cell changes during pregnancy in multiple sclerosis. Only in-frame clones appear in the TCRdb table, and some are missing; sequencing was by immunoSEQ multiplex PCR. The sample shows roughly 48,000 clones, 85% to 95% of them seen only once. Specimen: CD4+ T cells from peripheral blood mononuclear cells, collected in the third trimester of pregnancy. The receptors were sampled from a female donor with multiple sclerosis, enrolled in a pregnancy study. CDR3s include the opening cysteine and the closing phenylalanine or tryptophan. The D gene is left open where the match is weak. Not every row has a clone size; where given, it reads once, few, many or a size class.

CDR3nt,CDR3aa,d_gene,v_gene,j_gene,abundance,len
TGTGCCAGCAGCTCTCTAGCGGGATCCTACAATGAGCAGTTCTTC,CASSSLAGSYNEQFF,TRBD2,TRBV5-4,TRBJ2-1,-,15
TGTGCCAGCAGTCGTCCGGGGGGCCTAGATACGCAGTATTTT,CASSRPGGLDTQYF,-,TRBV27,TRBJ2-3,-,14
TGTGCCAGCAGCTCCTACCGGGCGGGGGATCGGAATGAGCAGTTCTTC,CASSSYRAGDRNEQFF,TRBD2,TRBV7-6,TRBJ2-1,-,16
TGTGCCAGTAGATCGGGGGGCAACATCGCCGGGGAGCTGTTTTTT,CASRSGGNIAGELFF,-,TRBV19,TRBJ2-2,-,15
TGTGCCAGTAGGGGGCATGGGGCGAGCACTGAAGCTTTCTTT,CASRGHGASTEAFF,-,TRBV19,TRBJ1-1,-,14
TGTGCCAGCGAGGACAGGGAGGGGACTGAAGCTTTCTTT,CASEDREGTEAFF,TRBD1,TRBV2,TRBJ1-1,-,13
TGTGCCAGCAGTTACGCAACTACGAACACCGGGGAGCTGTTTTTT,CASSYATTNTGELFF,-,TRBV6-5,TRBJ2-2,-,15
TGTGCCAGTTCTCGGACAGAGATAAAATACGAGCAGTACTTC,CASSRTEIKYEQYF,-,TRBV6-1,TRBJ2-7,-,14
TGTGCCACCAGCCGGATTTACAGGGATGGCTACACCTTC,CATSRIYRDGYTF,-,TRBV15,TRBJ1-2,-,13
TGTGCCAGCAGCGGCGGGAGTTCAGCGTACGAGCAGTACTTC,CASSGGSSAYEQYF,TRBD2,TRBV9,TRBJ2-7,once,14
TGTGCCAGCAGCATCGGGAGGTCGCGAAATAGTGAGCAGTTCTTC,CASSIGRSRNSEQFF,TRBD2,TRBV27,TRBJ2-1,-,15
TGTGCCAGCAGCCTGGGACTAGCGAACTACAATGAGCAGTTCTTC,CASSLGLANYNEQFF,TRBD2,TRBV5-4,TRBJ2-1,-,15
TGTGCCAGCAGAGCAGGGGGCGCGGGCTCGTATGAAAAACTGTTTTTT,CASRAGGAGSYEKLFF,TRBD1,TRBV27,TRBJ1-4,-,16
TGTGCCAGCCATATACTTGGGACTGGCAATCAGCCCCAGCATTTT,CASHILGTGNQPQHF,-,TRBV6-1,TRBJ1-5,-,15
TGTGCCAGCAGTGAGAACAGAGAAGCTTTCTTT,CASSENREAFF,-,TRBV2,TRBJ1-1,-,11
TGTGCCAGCAGGCCCTCCGGGACCAGGGGGTATGGCTACACCTTC,CASRPSGTRGYGYTF,TRBD1,TRBV6-1,TRBJ1-2,-,15
TGTGCCAGCAGCGTAGGGGGTAGGGCCGGAGGTGGCCACGAGCAGTACTTC,CASSVGGRAGGGHEQYF,-,TRBV9,TRBJ2-7,-,17
TGTGCCAGCAGCGTAGGAGGGACAGGACGTGAAAAACTGTTTTTT,CASSVGGTGREKLFF,TRBD1,TRBV9,TRBJ1-4,once,15
TGTGCCAGCAGCTTGTGGTTTACAGGCGACAACTATGGCTACACCTTC,CASSLWFTGDNYGYTF,-,TRBV5-6,TRBJ1-2,-,16
TGTGCCAGCAGCTACCAGGGGGCGAAGCAGTTCTTC,CASSYQGAKQFF,TRBD1,TRBV11-2,TRBJ2-1,-,12
TGCGCCAGCAGCTTGGGGTCTAGCGGCTTCATACAAGAGACCCAGTACTTC,CASSLGSSGFIQETQYF,TRBD2,TRBV5-1,TRBJ2-5,-,17
TGTGCCAGCAGCCAGGACAGCTTGAACACTGAAGCTTTCTTT,CASSQDSLNTEAFF,-,TRBV5-4,TRBJ1-1,-,14
TGTGCCAGCAGGTACGGACAGGACGCCAGAAGCTCTGGAAACACCATATATTTT,CASRYGQDARSSGNTIYF,TRBD1,TRBV7-9,TRBJ1-3,-,18
TGTGCCAGCAGTTTAGTCGTCCGCGGGAGCTCCTACGAGCAGTACTTC,CASSLVVRGSSYEQYF,TRBD2,TRBV28,TRBJ2-7,-,16
TGTGCCTGGAGTGGGGACGGGAGGGGAACCGGGGAGCTGTTTTTT,CAWSGDGRGTGELFF,TRBD2,TRBV30,TRBJ2-2,-,15
TGCGCCAGCAGCCCGGGACAGGGTGGCCACAATGAGCAGTTCTTC,CASSPGQGGHNEQFF,TRBD1,TRBV5-1,TRBJ2-1,-,15
TGTGCCAGCAGTCGGGGGGTGAGGGTGACCGGGGAGCTGTTTTTT,CASSRGVRVTGELFF,TRBD2,TRBV6-1,TRBJ2-2,-,15
TGTGCCAGCAGTCGGGGTTCTAGCACAGATACGCAGTATTTT,CASSRGSSTDTQYF,-,TRBV7-3,TRBJ2-3,-,14